This T cell receptor (beta chain) was identified in a study of T-cell memory formation after mild COVID-19. Background on the study: Clustering of TCRs was largely donor specific. Study-level results: Second-wave clones with a day 37 peak had unconfirmed SARS-CoV-2 specificity.

The V gene's germline CDR1 is KGHSH and CDR2 LQKENI. The CDR3 is 16 amino acids. Trimming stripped 3 bases from V and 1 base from J, with 15 bases between. As for this clonotype: No antigen is known for it.

One entry per CDR3 protein results from TCRdb running MiXCR on the 5' RACE reads. The repertoire holds roughly 47,000 distinct CDR3 sequences, with over 6.5% as singletons. This sequence joins TRBV18 and TRBJ1-1; D uncertain. Material: PBMCs or a T cell subset sorted from them (not recorded which). This TCR was recovered from a man between 18 and 29 years old who had mild COVID-19 (a few samples of this study predate the infection). Cell type and time point are not known. The DNA of the CDR3 is TGTGCCAGCTCACCTATGGTAAGGGCCAGGAACACTGAAGCTTTCTTT. Protein sequence: CASSPMVRARNTEAFF.